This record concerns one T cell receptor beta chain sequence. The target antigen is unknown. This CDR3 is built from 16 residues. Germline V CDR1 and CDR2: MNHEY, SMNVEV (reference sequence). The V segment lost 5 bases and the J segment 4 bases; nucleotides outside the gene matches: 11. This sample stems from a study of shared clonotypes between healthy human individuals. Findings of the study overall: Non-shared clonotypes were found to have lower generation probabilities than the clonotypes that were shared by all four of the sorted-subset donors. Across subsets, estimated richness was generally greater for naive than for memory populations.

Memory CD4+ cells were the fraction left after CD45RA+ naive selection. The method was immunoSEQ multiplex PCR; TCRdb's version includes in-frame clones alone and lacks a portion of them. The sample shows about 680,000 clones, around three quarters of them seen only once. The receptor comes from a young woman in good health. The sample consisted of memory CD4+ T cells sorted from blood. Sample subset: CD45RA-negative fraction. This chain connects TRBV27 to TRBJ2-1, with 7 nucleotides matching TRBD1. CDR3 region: CASSLTGVSQYNEQFF. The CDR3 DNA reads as TGTGCCAGCAGTCTTACAGGGGTATCTCAATACAATGAGCAGTTCTTC.